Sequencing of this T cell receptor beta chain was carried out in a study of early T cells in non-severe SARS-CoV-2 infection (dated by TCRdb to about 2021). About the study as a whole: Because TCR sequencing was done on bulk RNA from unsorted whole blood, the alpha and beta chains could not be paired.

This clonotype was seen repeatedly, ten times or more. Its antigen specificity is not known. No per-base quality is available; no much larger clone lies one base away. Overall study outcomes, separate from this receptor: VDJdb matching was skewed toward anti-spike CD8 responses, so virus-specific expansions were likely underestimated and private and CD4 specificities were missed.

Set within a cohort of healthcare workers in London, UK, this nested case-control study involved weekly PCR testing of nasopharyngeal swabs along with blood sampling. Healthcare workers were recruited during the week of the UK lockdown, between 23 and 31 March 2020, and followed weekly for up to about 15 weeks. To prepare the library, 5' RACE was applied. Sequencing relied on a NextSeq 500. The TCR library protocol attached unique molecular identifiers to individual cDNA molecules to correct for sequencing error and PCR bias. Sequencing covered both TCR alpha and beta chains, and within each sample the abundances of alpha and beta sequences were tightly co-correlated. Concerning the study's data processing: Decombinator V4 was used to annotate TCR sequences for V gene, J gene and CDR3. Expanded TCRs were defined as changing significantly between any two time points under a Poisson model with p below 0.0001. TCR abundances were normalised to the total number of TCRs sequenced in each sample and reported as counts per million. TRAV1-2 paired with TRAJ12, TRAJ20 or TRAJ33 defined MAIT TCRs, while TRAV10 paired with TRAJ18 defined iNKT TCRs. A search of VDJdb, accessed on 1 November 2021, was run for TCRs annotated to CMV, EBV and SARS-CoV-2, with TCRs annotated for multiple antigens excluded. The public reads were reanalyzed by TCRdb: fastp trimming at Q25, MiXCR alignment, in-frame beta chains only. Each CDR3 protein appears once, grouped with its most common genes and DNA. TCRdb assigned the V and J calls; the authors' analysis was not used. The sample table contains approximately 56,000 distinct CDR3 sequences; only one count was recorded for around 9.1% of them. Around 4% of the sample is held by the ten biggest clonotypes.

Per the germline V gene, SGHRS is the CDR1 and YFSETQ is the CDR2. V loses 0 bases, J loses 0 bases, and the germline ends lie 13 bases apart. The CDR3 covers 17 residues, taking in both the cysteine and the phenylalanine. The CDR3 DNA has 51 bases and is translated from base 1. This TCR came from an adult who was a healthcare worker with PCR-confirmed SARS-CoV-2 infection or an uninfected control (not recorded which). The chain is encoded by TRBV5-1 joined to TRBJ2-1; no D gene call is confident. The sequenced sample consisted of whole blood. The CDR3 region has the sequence CASSLVGRASSYNEQFF. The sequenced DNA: TGCGCCAGCAGCTTGGTTGGTCGGGCGAGCTCCTACAATGAGCAGTTCTTC.